The 2 T cell receptor beta chains below all came from one sample that was sequenced in a study of Ad26.COV2.S vaccination and SARS-CoV-2 variants. The treatment here: around 19 received Ad26.COV2.S at low or high dose, single or two shots; about 5 received placebo; per-sample allocation not given. Specimens were obtained on day 63 following the first vaccine or placebo injection. TCRdb's copy holds only in-frame clones and misses some; the assay was immunoSEQ multiplex PCR. The data contain fewer than 400,000 clones, approximately 89% of them seen just once; the ten biggest clones take up approximately 1.9%. The source was peripheral blood, collected in a trial of Ad26.COV2.S vaccine versus placebo. The source of these receptors is a person between 18 and 60 years old who received the Ad26.COV2.S COVID-19 vaccine or a placebo.

The chain links TRBV5-7 to TRBJ1-5; D gene unclear. TRBV5-7 is given ORF status, its function remaining uncertain. Trimming pared 5 bases from V and 5 bases from J, leaving 11 bases between. CDR3 length: 13 amino acids. The chain's CDR3 is CASSELGDQPQHF. CDR3 nucleotides: TGTGCCAGCAGTGAACTGGGAGATCAGCCCCAGCATTTT.

The chain combines TRBV7-3 with TRBJ2-5; TRBD2 matches at 10 bases. After removal of 3 bases from V and 1 base from J, the junction contained 14 bases not matched to a gene. This CDR3 spans 19 amino acids. In germline, CDR1 is SGHTA, CDR2 FQGTGA. The DNA for the CDR3 is TGTGCCAGCAGCTTGACGAATGTTAGCGGGAGGTTCCTCCAAGAGACCCAGTACTTC. This sequence encodes CASSLTNVSGRFLQETQYF.